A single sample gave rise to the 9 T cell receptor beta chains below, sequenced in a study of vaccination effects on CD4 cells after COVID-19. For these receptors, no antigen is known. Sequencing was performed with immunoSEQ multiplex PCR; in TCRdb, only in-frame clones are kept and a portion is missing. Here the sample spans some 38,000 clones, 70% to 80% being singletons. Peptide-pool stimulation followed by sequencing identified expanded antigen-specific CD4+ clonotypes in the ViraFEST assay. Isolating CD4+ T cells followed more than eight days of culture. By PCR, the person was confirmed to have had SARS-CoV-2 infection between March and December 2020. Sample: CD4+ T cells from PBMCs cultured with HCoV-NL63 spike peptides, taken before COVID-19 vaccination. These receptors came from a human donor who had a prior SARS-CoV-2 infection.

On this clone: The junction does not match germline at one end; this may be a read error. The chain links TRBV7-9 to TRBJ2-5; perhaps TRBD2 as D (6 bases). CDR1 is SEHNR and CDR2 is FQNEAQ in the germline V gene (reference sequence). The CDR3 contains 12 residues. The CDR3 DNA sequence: TGTGCCAGCAGCTTGTCGACTAGGGTTTGGCACTTC. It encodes CASSLSTRVWHF.

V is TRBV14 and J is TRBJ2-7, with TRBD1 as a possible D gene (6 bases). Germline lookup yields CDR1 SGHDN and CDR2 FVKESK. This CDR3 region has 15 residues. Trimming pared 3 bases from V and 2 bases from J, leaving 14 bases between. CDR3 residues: CASSQLTGYTYEQYF. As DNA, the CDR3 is TGTGCCAGCAGCCAGCTCACAGGGTACACCTACGAGCAGTACTTC.

CDR3 amino acids: CATSRDSVLGNTIYF. The CDR3 coding sequence is TGTGCCACCAGCAGAGATTCTGTGTTGGGAAACACCATATATTTT. V and J are TRBV15 and TRBJ1-3; unclear D gene. Trimming left V 0 bases short and J 4 bases short, with 10 bases between. CDR3 length: 15 amino acids. The germline V gene encodes CDR1 LNHNV and CDR2 YYDKDF (reference sequence).

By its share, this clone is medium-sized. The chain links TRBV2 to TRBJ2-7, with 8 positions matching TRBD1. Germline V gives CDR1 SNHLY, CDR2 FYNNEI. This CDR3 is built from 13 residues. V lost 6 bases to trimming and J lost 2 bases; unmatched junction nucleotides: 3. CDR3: CASRSGGPYEQYF. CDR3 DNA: TGTGCCAGCAGATCAGGGGGCCCCTACGAGCAGTACTTC.

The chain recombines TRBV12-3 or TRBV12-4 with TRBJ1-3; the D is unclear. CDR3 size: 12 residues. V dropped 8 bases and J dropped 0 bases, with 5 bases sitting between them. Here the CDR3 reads CASVSSGNTIYF. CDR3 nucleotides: TGTGCCAGCGTGAGCTCTGGAAACACCATATATTTT.

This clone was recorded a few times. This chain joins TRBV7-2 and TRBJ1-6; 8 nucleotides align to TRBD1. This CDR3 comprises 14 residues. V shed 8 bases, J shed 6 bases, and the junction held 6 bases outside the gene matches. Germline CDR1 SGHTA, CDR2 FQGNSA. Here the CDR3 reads CASGGQVANSPLHF. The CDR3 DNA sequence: TGTGCCAGCGGGGGACAGGTCGCTAATTCACCCCTCCACTTT.

DNA of the CDR3: TGTGCCAGCAGCTTATGGGGCGGGAGTTACCGCAATGAGCAGTTCTTC. Translation: CASSLWGGSYRNEQFF. V is TRBV7-3 and J is TRBJ2-1, with 7 bases lining up with TRBD2. Per germline, CDR1 SGHTA and CDR2 FQGTGA. The ends lost 2 bases at V and 6 bases at J; junction bases unmatched: 10. This CDR3 is 16 amino acids long. Using reference TRBV7-3 and TRBJ2-1 for the parts outside the CDR3, the full variable domain is GAGVSQTPSNKVTEKGKYVELRCDPISGHTALYWYRQSLGQGPEFLIYFQGTGAADDSGLPNDRFFAVRPEGSVSTLKIQRTERGDSAVYLCASSLWGGSYRNEQFFGPGTRLTVL.

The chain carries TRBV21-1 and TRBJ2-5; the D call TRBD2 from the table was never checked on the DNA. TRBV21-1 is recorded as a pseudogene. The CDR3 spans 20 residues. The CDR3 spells CASRQLGTGGLAGPQETQYF. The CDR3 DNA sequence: TGTGCCAGCAGACAACTCGGGACAGGGGGACTAGCGGGGCCCCAAGAGACCCAGTACTTC.

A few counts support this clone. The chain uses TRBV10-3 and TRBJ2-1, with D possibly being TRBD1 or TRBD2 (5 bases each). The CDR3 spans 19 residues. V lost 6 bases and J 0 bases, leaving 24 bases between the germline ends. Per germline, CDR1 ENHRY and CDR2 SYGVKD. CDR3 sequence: CAISAEGPRGGSSYNEQFF. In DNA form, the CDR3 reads TGTGCCATCAGCGCTGAGGGCCCAAGGGGCGGGTCCTCCTACAATGAGCAGTTCTTC.